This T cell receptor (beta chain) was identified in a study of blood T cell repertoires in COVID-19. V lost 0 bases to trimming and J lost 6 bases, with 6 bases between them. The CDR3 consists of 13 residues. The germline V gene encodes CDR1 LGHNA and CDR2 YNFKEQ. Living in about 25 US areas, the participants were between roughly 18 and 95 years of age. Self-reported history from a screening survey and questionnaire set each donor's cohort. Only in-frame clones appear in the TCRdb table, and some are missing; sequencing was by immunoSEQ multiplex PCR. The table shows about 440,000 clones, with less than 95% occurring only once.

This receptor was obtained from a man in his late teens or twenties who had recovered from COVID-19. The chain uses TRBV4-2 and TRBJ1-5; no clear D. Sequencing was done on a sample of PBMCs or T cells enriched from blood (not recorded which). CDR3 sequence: CASSQDTLQPQHF. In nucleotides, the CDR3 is TGTGCCAGCAGCCAAGACACTCTTCAGCCCCAGCATTTT.